One and the same sample provided the 4 T cell receptor beta chains below, sequenced in a study of T cell responses to AZD1222 COVID-19 vaccine. Clones were read by immunoSEQ multiplex PCR, and TCRdb kept only the in-frame ones, dropping some. The table has approximately 130,000 clones, 88% seen once; the top ten hold around 5%. The sequencing used peripheral blood, collected 28 days after the second AZD1222 dose. The receptors derive from an adult who received the AZD1222 COVID-19 vaccine.

The chain employs TRBV5-4 and TRBJ2-5; D tentatively fits TRBD1 or TRBD2 (5 bases each). This CDR3 region has 16 residues. V was clipped by 2 bases and J by 4 bases, with 18 bases between them. Germline loops: CDR1 SGHNT, CDR2 YYREEE (reference sequence). The CDR3 DNA is TGTGCCAGCAGCTTAGGGACGGGGACCGGAGGAGAGACCCAGTACTTC. Translated: CASSLGTGTGGETQYF.

The chain couples TRBV6-5 to TRBJ1-2; TRBD1 agrees at 9 bases. The germline gives CDR1 MNHEY, CDR2 SVGAGI. This CDR3 has 15 residues. J was trimmed by 1 base and V by 6 bases; bases with no gene match: 6. CDR3 sequence reads: CASRIDRGINYGYTF. The CDR3 DNA reads TGTGCCAGCAGGATCGACAGGGGGATTAACTATGGCTACACCTTC.

The V call is TRBV29-1, the J call TRBJ1-3, with unresolved D. With 5 bases removed from V and 4 bases from J, the gap between germline ends came to 9 bases. The germline CDR1 and CDR2 sequences are SQVTM and ANQGSEA. The CDR3 is 12 amino acids. The CDR3 here is CSVIHPGNTIYF. In DNA form, the CDR3 reads TGCAGCGTTATACATCCCGGAAACACCATATATTTT.

This chain joins TRBV5-1 and TRBJ2-3; 9 nucleotides agree with TRBD2. The germline CDR1 and CDR2 sequences are SGHRS and YFSETQ. Trimming cost V 1 base and J 1 base; bases outside gene matches: 7. The CDR3 covers 17 residues. In DNA form, the CDR3 reads TGCGCCAGCAGCTTGAGTCCTAGCGGGGCCGGCACAGATACGCAGTATTTT. Translation gives CASSLSPSGAGTDTQYF.